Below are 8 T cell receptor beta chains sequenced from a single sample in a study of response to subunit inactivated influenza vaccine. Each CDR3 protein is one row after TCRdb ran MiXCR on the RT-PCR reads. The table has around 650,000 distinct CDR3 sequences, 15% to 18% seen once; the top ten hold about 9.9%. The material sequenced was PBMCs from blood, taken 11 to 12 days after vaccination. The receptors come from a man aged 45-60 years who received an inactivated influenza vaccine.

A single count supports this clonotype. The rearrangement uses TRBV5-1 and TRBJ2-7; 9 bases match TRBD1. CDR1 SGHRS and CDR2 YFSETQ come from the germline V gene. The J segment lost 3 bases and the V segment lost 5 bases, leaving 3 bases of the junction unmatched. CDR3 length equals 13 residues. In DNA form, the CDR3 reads TGCGCCAGCAGACTGGACAGGGGCTACGAGCAGTACTTC. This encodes CASRLDRGYEQYF.

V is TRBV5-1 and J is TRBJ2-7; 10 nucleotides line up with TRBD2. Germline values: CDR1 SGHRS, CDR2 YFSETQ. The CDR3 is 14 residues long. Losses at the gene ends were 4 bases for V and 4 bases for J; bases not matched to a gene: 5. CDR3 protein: CASSPSGSMYEQYF. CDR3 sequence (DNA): TGCGCCAGCAGCCCTAGCGGGAGTATGTACGAGCAGTACTTC.

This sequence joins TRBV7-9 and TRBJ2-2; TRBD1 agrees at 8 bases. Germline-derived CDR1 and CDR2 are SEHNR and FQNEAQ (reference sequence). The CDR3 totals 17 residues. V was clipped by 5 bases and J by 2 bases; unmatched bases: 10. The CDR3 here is CASSPETGQDNTGELFF. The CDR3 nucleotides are TGTGCCAGCAGCCCCGAAACGGGACAGGACAACACCGGGGAGCTGTTTTTT.

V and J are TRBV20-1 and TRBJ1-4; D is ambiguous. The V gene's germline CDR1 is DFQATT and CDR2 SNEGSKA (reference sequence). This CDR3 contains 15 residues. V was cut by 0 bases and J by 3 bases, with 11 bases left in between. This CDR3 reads CSAREGVVANEKLFF. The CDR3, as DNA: TGCAGTGCTAGAGAAGGAGTGGTGGCTAATGAAAAACTGTTTTTT.

CDR3 in DNA: TGTGCCAGCAGTTACGGACTAGCGGGATATGGCGGGGAGCTGTTTTTT. It specifies CASSYGLAGYGGELFF. The chain links TRBV5-6 to TRBJ2-2; TRBD2 agrees at 12 bases. The trim removed 5 bases at V and 7 bases at J, leaving 9 bases unmatched. Per germline, CDR1 SGHDT and CDR2 YYEEEE. The CDR3 is 16 amino acids.

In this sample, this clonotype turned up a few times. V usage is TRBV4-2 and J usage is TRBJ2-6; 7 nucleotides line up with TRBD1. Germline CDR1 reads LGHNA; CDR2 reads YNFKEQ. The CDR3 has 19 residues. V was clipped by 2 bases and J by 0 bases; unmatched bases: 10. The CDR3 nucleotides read TGTGCCAGCAGCCAAAAGACAGGGACAAGATACTCTGGGGCCAACGTCCTGACTTTC. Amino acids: CASSQKTGTRYSGANVLTF.

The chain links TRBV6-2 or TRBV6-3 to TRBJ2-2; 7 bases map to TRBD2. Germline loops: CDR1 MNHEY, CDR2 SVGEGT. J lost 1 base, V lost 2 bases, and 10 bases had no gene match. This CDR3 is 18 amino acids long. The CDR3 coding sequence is TGTGCCAGCAGTTACATGGGGGGGACCCCTTGGAACACCGGGGAGCTGTTTTTT. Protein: CASSYMGGTPWNTGELFF.

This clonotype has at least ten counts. CDR3 residues: CSVGRDLQAEQFF. CDR3 bases: TGCAGCGTCGGCCGGGACCTTCAGGCTGAGCAGTTCTTC. V and J are TRBV29-1 and TRBJ2-1; D tentatively fits TRBD1 or TRBD2 (5 bases each). Per germline, CDR1 SQVTM and CDR2 ANQGSEA. This CDR3 is 13 amino acids long. Deletions cut 6 bases from V and 9 bases from J, with 18 bases between.